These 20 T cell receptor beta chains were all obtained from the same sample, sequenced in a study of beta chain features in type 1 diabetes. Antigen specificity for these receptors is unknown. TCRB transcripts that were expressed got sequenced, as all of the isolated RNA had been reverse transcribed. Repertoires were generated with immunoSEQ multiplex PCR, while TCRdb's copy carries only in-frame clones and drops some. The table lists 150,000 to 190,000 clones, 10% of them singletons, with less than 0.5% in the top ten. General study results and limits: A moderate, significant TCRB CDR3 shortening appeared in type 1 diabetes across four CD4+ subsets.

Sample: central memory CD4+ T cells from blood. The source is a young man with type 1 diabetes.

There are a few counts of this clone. The CDR3 DNA reads TGTGCCAGCAGCTCTTACGCAGGGGCCTCCTACAATGAGCAGTTCTTC. Amino acid sequence: CASSSYAGASYNEQFF. The genes are TRBV7-3 and TRBJ2-1, with D possibly matching TRBD1 (6 bases). Germline CDR1 reads SGHTA; CDR2 reads FQGTGA. The CDR3 spans 16 residues. Trimming removed 4 bases from V and 0 bases from J, with 13 bases in between.

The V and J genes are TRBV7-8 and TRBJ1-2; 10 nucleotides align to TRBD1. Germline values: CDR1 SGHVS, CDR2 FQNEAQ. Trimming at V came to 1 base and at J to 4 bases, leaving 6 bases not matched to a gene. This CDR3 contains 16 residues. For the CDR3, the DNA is TGTGCCAGCAGCTTAGAGAGGACAGGGGGTTTCTATGGCTACACCTTC. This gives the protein CASSLERTGGFYGYTF.

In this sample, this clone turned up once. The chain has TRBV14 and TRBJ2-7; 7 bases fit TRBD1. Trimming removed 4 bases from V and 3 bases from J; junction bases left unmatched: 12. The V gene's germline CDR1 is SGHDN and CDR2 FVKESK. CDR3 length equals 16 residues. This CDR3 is CASSPQDVAGGYEQYF. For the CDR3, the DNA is TGTGCCAGCAGCCCCCAGGACGTGGCAGGGGGCTACGAGCAGTACTTC.

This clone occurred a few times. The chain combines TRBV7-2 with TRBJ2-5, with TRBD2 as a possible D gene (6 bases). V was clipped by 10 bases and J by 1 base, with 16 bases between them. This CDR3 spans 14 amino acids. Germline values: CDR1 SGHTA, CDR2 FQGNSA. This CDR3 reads CATKAGGAQETQYF. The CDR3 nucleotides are TGTGCCACCAAAGCGGGCGGAGCCCAAGAGACCCAGTACTTC.

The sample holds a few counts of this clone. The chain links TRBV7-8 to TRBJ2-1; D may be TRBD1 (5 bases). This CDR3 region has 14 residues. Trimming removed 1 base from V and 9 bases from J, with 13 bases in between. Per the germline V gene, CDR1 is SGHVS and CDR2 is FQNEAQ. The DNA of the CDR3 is TGTGCCAGCAGCTTAGGGCAGGGTAGCAGTGAGCAGTTCTTC. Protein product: CASSLGQGSSEQFF.

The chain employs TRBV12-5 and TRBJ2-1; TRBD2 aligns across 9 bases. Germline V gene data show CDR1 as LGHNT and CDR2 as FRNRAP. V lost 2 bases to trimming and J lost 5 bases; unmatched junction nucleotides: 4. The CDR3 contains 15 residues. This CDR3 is CASGLWLAGNNEQFF. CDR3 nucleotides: TGTGCTAGTGGTTTGTGGCTAGCGGGGAACAATGAGCAGTTCTTC. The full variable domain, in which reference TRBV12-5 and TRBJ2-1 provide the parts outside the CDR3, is DARVTQTPRHKVTEMGQEVTMRCQPILGHNTVFWYRQTMMQGLELLAYFRNRAPLDDSGMPKDRFSAEMPDATLATLKIQPSEPRDSAVYFCASGLWLAGNNEQFFGPGTRLTVL.

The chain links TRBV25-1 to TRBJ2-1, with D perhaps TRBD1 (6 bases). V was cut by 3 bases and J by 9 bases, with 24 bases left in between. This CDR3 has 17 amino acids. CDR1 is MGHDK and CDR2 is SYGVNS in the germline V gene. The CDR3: CASSDPGGGIPAGEQFF. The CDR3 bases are TGTGCCAGCAGTGATCCCGGTGGGGGCATCCCCGCCGGTGAGCAGTTCTTC.

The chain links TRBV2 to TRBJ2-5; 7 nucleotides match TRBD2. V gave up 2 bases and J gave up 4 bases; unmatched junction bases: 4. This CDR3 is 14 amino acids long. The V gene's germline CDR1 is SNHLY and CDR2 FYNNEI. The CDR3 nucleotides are TGTGCCAGCAGTGAAACTAGCGTGGGAGAGACCCAGTACTTC. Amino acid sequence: CASSETSVGETQYF. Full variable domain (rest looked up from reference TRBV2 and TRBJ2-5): EPEVTQTPSHQVTQMGQEVILRCVPISNHLYFYWYRQILGQKVEFLVSFYNNEISEKSEIFDDQFSVERPDGSNFTLKIRSTKLEDSAMYFCASSETSVGETQYFGPGTRLLVL.

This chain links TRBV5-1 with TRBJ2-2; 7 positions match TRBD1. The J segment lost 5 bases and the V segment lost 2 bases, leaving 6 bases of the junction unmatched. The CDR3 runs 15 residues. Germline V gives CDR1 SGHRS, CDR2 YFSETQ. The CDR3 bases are TGCGCCAGCAGCTTCGGACAGGTTATGACCGGGGAGCTGTTTTTT. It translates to CASSFGQVMTGELFF.

The CDR3 spells CASSYSGLETQYF. The CDR3 DNA reads TGTGCCAGCAGTTACTCGGGACTAGAGACCCAGTACTTC. J is TRBJ2-5 and V is TRBV6-6; weak D call: TRBD2 (6 bases). The CDR3 has 13 residues. Per the germline V gene, CDR1 is MNHNY and CDR2 is SVGAGI (reference sequence). Trimming removed 0 bases from V and 4 bases from J, with 6 bases in between.

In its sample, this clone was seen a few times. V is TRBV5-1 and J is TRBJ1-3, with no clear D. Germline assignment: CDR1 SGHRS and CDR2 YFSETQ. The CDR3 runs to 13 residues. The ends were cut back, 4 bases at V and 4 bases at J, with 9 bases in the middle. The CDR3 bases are TGCGCCAGCAGCAACTCCGGGGGAAACACCATATATTTT. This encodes CASSNSGGNTIYF. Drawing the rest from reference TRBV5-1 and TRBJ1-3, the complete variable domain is KAGVTQTPRYLIKTRGQQVTLSCSPISGHRSVSWYQQTPGQGLQFLFEYFSETQRNKGNFPGRFSGRQFSNSRSEMNVSTLELGDSALYLCASSNSGGNTIYFGEGSWLTVV.

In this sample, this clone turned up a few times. The CDR3 DNA sequence: TGTGCCAGCAGCGTAGGGAGTGATCAGCCCCAGCATTTT. It yields the protein CASSVGSDQPQHF. The chain has TRBV9 and TRBJ1-5, with D uncertain. Germline V gene lookup returns CDR1 SGDLS and CDR2 YYNGEE. V was shortened by 0 bases and J by 5 bases, with 6 bases between the two germline ends. The CDR3 length is 13 residues. Full variable domain (rest looked up from reference TRBV9 and TRBJ1-5): DSGVTQTPKHLITATGQRVTLRCSPRSGDLSVYWYQQSLDQGLQFLIQYYNGEERAKGNILERFSAQQFPDLHSELNLSSLELGDSALYFCASSVGSDQPQHFGDGTRLSIL.

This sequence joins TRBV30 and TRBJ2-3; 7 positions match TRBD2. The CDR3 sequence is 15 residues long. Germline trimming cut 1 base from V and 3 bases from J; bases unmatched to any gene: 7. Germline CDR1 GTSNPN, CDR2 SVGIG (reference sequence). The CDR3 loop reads CAWSGDRAGTDTQYF. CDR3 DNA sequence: TGTGCCTGGAGTGGGGACCGAGCGGGAACAGATACGCAGTATTTT.

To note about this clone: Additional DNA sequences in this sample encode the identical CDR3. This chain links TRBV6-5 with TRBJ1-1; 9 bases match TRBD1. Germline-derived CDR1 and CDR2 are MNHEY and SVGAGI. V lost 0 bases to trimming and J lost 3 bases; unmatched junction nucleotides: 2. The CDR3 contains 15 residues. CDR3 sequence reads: CASSYSRQGDTEAFF. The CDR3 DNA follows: TGTGCCAGCAGTTACTCCCGACAGGGGGACACTGAAGCTTTCTTT.

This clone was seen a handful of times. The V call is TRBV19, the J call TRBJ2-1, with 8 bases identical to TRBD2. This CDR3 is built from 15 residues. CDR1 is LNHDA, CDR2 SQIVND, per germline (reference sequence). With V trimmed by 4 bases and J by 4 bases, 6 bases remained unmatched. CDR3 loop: CASSTQRETYNEQFF. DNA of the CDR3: TGTGCCAGTAGTACTCAGCGGGAGACTTACAATGAGCAGTTCTTC.

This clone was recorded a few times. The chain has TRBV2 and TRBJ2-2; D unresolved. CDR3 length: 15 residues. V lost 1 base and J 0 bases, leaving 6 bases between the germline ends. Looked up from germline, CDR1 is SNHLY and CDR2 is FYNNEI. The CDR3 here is CASSEGRANTGELFF. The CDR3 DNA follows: TGTGCCAGCAGTGAAGGACGGGCGAACACCGGGGAGCTGTTTTTT.

CDR3 bases: TGCGCCAGCAGCCTCCGACAGTCATATGGCTACACCTTC. Amino acids: CASSLRQSYGYTF. This chain links TRBV5-1 with TRBJ1-2; tentative D call: TRBD1 (5 bases). Germline V CDR1 and CDR2: SGHRS, YFSETQ. The CDR3 loop spans 13 amino acids. V was clipped by 4 bases and J by 5 bases, with 12 bases between them. Drawing the rest from reference TRBV5-1 and TRBJ1-2, the complete variable domain is KAGVTQTPRYLIKTRGQQVTLSCSPISGHRSVSWYQQTPGQGLQFLFEYFSETQRNKGNFPGRFSGRQFSNSRSEMNVSTLELGDSALYLCASSLRQSYGYTFGSGTRLTVV.

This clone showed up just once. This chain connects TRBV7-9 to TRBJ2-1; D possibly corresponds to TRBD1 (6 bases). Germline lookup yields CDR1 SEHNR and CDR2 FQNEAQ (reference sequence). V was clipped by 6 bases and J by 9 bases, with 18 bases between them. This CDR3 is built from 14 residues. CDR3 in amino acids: CASSSLQGSGEQFF. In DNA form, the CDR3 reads TGTGCCAGCAGTTCCTTACAGGGATCGGGTGAGCAGTTCTTC.

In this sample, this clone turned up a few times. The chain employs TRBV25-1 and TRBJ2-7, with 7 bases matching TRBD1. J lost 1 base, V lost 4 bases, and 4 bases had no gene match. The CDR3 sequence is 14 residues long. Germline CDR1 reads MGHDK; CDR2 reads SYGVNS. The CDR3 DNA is TGTGCCAGCAGTGTGACAGGGTGGTCCTACGAGCAGTACTTC. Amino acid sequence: CASSVTGWSYEQYF.

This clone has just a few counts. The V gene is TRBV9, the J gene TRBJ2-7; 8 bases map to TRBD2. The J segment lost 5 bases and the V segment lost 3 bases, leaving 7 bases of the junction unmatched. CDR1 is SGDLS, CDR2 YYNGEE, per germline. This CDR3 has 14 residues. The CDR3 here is CASSGGLASDEQYF. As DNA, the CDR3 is TGTGCCAGCAGCGGTGGACTAGCAAGCGACGAGCAGTACTTC.